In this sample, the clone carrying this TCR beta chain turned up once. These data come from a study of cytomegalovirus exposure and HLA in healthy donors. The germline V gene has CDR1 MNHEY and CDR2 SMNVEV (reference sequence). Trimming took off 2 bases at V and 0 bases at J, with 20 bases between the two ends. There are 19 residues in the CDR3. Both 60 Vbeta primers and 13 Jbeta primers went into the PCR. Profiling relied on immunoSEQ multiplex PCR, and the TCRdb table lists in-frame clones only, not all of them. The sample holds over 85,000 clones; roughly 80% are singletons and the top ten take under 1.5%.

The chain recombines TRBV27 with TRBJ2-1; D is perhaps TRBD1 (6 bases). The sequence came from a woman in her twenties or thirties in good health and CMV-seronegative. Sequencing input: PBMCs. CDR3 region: CASSLEKRPGAGSYNEQFF. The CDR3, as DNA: TGTGCCAGCAGTTTAGAAAAGCGTCCAGGGGCCGGCTCCTACAATGAGCAGTTCTTC.